Here is one T cell receptor (beta chain) with its context. Clones were read by immunoSEQ multiplex PCR, and TCRdb kept only the in-frame ones, dropping some. The data show 200,000 to 300,000 clones, approximately 90% seen once. This sample stems from a study of blood T cell repertoires in COVID-19. Overall study: T cells, B-cell-depleted T cells, or PBMCs supplied cDNA or gDNA.

The source material was peripheral blood. This receptor was taken from a man between 18 and 35 years old with active or convalescent COVID-19.

CDR3 in DNA: TGTGCCAGCTCACCACGGACAGGGTCTAACTATGGCTACACCTTC. Translation: CASSPRTGSNYGYTF. The gene calls are TRBV18 and TRBJ1-2; 8 bases match TRBD1. There are 15 residues in the CDR3. Per germline, CDR1 KGHSH and CDR2 LQKENI. V was clipped by 1 base and J by 0 bases; unmatched bases: 1.